The rows below give T cell receptor beta chains drawn from one sample of a study of T cells in Graves' hyperthyroidism and ophthalmopathy. Each CDR3 protein is one row after TCRdb ran MiXCR on the multiplex PCR reads. This sample carries 500,000 to 750,000 distinct CDR3 sequences, less than 20% of them seen once, and the ten largest clones take approximately 7.4%. Sequenced material: blood. Source of these receptors: a woman in her 30s with Graves' hyperthyroidism. CDR3s include the opening cysteine and the closing phenylalanine or tryptophan. The D gene is left open where the match is weak. The size entry is marked missing in some rows and otherwise reads once, few, many or a size class.

>once|TRBV7-6|TRBJ2-7|-
CASSPKGVGAYEQYF
TGTGCCAGCAGCCCAAAGGGAGTAGGGGCCTACGAGCAGTACTTC
>-|TRBV9|TRBJ2-7|-
CASTGLDSYEQYF
TGTGCCAGCACCGGGCTAGATTCCTACGAGCAGTACTTC
>-|TRBV4-2|TRBJ2-2|-
CASSQGPGANTGELFF
TGTGCCAGCAGCCAGGGCCCAGGGGCGAACACCGGGGAGCTGTTTTTT
>many|TRBV12-3/TRBV12-4|TRBJ2-1|-
CASSPRAGSTYNEQFF
TGTGCCAGCAGCCCCCGGGCAGGGTCAACCTACAATGAGCAGTTCTTC
>-|TRBV6-6|TRBJ2-1|TRBD1
CASSYTQPGQGNNEQFF
TGTGCCAGCAGTTACACACAGCCGGGACAGGGGAACAATGAGCAGTTCTTC
>few|TRBV6-1|TRBJ1-6|-
CASSTGSGVLSPLHF
TGTGCCAGCAGTACCGGGTCTGGGGTGTTGTCACCCCTCCACTTT
>many|TRBV7-9|TRBJ1-1|-
CASNALMNTEAFF
TGTGCCAGCAACGCATTGATGAACACTGAAGCTTTCTTT
>-|TRBV19|TRBJ2-7|TRBD1
CASSSTGTGRTEQYF
TGTGCCAGTAGTTCTACCGGGACAGGGCGAACCGAGCAGTACTTC
>-|TRBV6-2/TRBV6-3|TRBJ2-7|-
CASSEGDKPTNEQYF
TGCGCCAGCAGTGAGGGAGATAAACCTACCAACGAGCAGTACTTC
>-|TRBV28|TRBJ2-1|TRBD2
CASSLNPSGRGFRNGQFF
TGTGCCAGCAGTTTAAATCCTAGCGGGAGAGGATTTCGGAATGGGCAGTTCTTC
>many|TRBV12-3/TRBV12-4|TRBJ2-2|-
CASDGPLNTGELFF
TGTGCCAGTGACGGACCGTTGAACACCGGGGAGCTGTTTTTT
>many|TRBV28|TRBJ2-1|-
CASSLLRDGNEQFF
TGTGCCAGCAGTTTACTCAGGGATGGCAATGAGCAGTTCTTC
>many|TRBV27|TRBJ1-1|-
CASRAGREAFF
TGTGCCAGCAGGGCCGGGAGGGAAGCTTTCTTT
>many|TRBV6-1|TRBJ2-2|-
CASRPGSLDTGELFF
TGTGCCAGCAGACCCGGGAGTTTGGACACCGGGGAGCTGTTTTTT
>few|TRBV9|TRBJ2-5|-
CASNSRGQETQYF
TGTGCCAGCAATTCTCGGGGGCAAGAGACCCAGTACTTC
>-|TRBV9|TRBJ2-2|-
CASSIITGELFF
TGTGCCAGCAGCATAATCACCGGGGAGCTGTTTTTT
>few|TRBV12-5|TRBJ1-3|-
CASGLVLGTLQLSGNTIYF
TGTGCTAGTGGTTTGGTATTGGGCACCTTACAATTGTCTGGAAACACCATATATTTT
>many|TRBV10-3|TRBJ2-7|-
CAISESGKGNEQYF
TGTGCCATCAGTGAGTCGGGTAAAGGGAACGAGCAGTACTTC
>few|TRBV6-1|TRBJ2-3|-
CASSETRGNTQYF
TGTGCCAGCAGTGAAACCAGGGGAAATACGCAGTATTTT
>many|TRBV29-1|TRBJ2-7|-
CSVEEGQGRAEQYF
TGCAGCGTTGAAGAGGGGCAGGGACGCGCCGAGCAGTACTTC